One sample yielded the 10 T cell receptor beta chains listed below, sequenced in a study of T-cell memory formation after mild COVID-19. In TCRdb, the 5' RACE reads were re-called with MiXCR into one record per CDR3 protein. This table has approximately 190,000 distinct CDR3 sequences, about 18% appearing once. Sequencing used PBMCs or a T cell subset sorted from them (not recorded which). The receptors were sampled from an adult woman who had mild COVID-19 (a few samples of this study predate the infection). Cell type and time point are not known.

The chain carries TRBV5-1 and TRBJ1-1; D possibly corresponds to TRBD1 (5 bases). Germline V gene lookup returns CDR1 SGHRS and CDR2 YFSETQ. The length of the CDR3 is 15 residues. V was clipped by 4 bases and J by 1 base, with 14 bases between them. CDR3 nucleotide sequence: TGCGCCAGCAGCACGCTACCGGGACGGAACACTGAAGCTTTCTTT. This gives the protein CASSTLPGRNTEAFF.

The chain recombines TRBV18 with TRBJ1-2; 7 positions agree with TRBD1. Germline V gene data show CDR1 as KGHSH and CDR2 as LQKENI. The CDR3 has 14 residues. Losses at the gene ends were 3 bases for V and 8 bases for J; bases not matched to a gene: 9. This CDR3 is CASSPVAGQRGYTF. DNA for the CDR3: TGTGCCAGCTCACCTGTGGCGGGACAGAGGGGCTACACCTTC.

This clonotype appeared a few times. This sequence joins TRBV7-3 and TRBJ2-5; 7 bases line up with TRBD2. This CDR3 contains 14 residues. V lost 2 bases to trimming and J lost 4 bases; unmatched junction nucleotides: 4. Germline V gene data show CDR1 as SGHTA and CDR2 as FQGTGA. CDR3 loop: CASSLLGEGETQYF. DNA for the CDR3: TGTGCCAGCAGCTTACTGGGGGAGGGAGAGACCCAGTACTTC.

CDR3 loop: CSAGLAVSTDTQYF. The CDR3 DNA reads as TGCAGTGCCGGACTAGCGGTTAGCACAGATACGCAGTATTTT. The chain has TRBV20-1 and TRBJ2-3; 10 bases line up with TRBD2. CDR3 length: 14 amino acids. The V gene's germline CDR1 is DFQATT and CDR2 SNEGSKA (reference sequence). The V gene end was trimmed by 6 bases and the J gene end by 0 bases; junction bases not matched to a gene: 3.

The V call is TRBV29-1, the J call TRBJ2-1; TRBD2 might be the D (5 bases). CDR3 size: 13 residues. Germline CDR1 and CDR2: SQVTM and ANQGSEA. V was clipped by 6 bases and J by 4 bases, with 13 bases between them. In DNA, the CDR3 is TGCAGCGTGTTCCCGACGGGATACAATGAGCAGTTCTTC. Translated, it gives CSVFPTGYNEQFF.

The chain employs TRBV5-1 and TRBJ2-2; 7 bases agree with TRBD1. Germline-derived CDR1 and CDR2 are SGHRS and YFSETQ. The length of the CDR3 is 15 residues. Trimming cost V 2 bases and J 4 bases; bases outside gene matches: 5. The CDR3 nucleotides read TGCGCCAGCAGCTTACGACAGGGATCCACCGGGGAGCTGTTTTTT. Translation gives CASSLRQGSTGELFF. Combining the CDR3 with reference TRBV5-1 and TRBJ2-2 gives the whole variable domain KAGVTQTPRYLIKTRGQQVTLSCSPISGHRSVSWYQQTPGQGLQFLFEYFSETQRNKGNFPGRFSGRQFSNSRSEMNVSTLELGDSALYLCASSLRQGSTGELFFGEGSRLTVL.

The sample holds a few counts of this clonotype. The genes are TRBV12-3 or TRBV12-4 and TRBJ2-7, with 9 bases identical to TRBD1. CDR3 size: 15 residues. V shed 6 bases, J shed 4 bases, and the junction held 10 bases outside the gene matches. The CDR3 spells CASSRPGQGLYEQYF. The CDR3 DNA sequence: TGTGCCAGCAGCCGGCCGGGACAGGGATTGTACGAGCAGTACTTC.

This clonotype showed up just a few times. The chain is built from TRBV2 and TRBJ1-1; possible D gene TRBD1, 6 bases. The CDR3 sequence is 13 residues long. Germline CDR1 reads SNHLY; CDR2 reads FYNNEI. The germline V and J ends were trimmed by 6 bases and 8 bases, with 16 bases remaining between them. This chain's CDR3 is CASSRDTTYEAFF. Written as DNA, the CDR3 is TGTGCCAGCAGCCGGGACACGACATACGAAGCTTTCTTT.

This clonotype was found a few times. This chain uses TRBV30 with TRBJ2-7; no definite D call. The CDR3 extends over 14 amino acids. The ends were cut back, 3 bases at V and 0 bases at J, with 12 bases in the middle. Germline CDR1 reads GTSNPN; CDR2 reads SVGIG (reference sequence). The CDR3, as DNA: TGTGCCTGGAGGAAGGGCTTCAGCTCCTACGAGCAGTACTTC. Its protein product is CAWRKGFSSYEQYF.

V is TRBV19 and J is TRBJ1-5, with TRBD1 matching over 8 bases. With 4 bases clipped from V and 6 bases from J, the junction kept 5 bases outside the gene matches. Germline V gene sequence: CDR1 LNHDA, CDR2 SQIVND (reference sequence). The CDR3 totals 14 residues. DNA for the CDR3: TGTGCCAGTAGTACCAGGGGGCTCAGTCAGCCCCAGCATTTT. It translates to CASSTRGLSQPQHF.